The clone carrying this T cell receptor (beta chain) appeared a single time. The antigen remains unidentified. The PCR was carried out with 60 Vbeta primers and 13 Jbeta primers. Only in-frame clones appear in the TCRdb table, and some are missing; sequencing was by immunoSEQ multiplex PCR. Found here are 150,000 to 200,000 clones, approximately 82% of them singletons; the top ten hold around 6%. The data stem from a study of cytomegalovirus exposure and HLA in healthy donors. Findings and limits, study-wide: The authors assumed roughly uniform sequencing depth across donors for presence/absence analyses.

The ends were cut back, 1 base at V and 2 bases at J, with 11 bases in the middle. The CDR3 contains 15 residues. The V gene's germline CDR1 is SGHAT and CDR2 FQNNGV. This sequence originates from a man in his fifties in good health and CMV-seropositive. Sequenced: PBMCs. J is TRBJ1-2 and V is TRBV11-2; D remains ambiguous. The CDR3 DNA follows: TGTGCCAGCAGCTTAGTTGGCGGGAAGAACTATGGCTACACCTTC. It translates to CASSLVGGKNYGYTF.